This T cell receptor (beta chain) was profiled in a study of identical twins. Findings of the study overall: Twins' excess sharing was less marked for out-of-frame beta sequences. For zero-insertion analyses, partial confounding could come from invariant MAIT and iNKT cells. Models predicted less out-of-frame TCR alpha sharing in monozygotic twins than was found. Cord blood beta clonotypes that were abundant carried fewer insertions, and memory repertoires showed no such trend.

TCRdb passed the 5' RACE reads through MiXCR, listing each CDR3 protein once. The table records some 500,000 distinct CDR3 sequences, approximately 15% of them present only once. This clonotype was recorded a few times. Its antigen is currently unknown. The CDR3 length is 12 residues. Germline CDR1 is DFQATT and CDR2 is SNEGSKA (reference sequence). In addition, the sample was reused for a study of yellow fever vaccine responses in identical twins.

The chain uses TRBV20-1 and TRBJ1-1, with D tentatively TRBD1 (6 bases). The source is a woman under 30 in good health. The sequencing input was CD4+ T cells sorted from blood. The CDR3 DNA sequence: TGCAGAACTCCGGACAGTTTCACTGAAGCTTTCTTT. The encoded protein is CRTPDSFTEAFF.